This entry lists 24 T cell receptor beta chains sequenced from one sample in a study of shared clonotypes between healthy human individuals. Repertoires were generated with immunoSEQ multiplex PCR, while TCRdb's copy carries only in-frame clones and drops some. The repertoire consists of about 460,000 clones, with more than 70% occurring once and the leading ten covering approximately 12%. Sequencing was done on a sample of PBMCs. The source is a woman aged 40 to 50 in good health. Some clones in this sample may be carry-over from other donors' samples.

The chain links TRBV7-2 to TRBJ2-5, with a tentative D call TRBD1 (5 bases). The germline V gene has CDR1 SGHTA and CDR2 FQGNSA. The V end was cut by 5 bases, the J end by 1 base, with 8 bases between. The CDR3 sequence is 13 residues long. The CDR3 DNA sequence: TGTGCCAGCAGCCGACAGAGCCAAGAGACCCAGTACTTC. This encodes CASSRQSQETQYF.

The V and J genes are TRBV4-1 and TRBJ1-2; D is unclear. CDR3 length: 12 residues. The germline CDR1 and CDR2 sequences are MGHRA and YSYEKL. The V end was cut by 6 bases, the J end by 8 bases, with 13 bases between. The CDR3 DNA is TGCGCCAGCAGGGGATTTGACGGCGGCTACACCTTC. Protein: CASRGFDGGYTF.

The chain joins TRBV7-2 to TRBJ2-7; TRBD2 matches at 8 bases. Trimming took 5 bases from V and 2 from J; bases not matched to a gene: 8. Germline CDR1 and CDR2: SGHTA and FQGNSA. There are 15 residues in the CDR3. The CDR3 nucleotides read TGTGCCAGCAGCCAGGGAGGTAGCGGGGCCTACGAGCAGTACTTC. Amino acid sequence: CASSQGGSGAYEQYF. Together with reference TRBV7-2 and TRBJ2-7, the CDR3 gives the full variable domain: GAGVSQSPSNKVTEKGKDVELRCDPISGHTALYWYRQSLGQGLEFLIYFQGNSAPDKSGLPSDRFSAERTGGSVSTLTIQRTQQEDSAVYLCASSQGGSGAYEQYFGPGTRLTVT.

Only a few counts were recorded for this clone. The chain couples TRBV19 to TRBJ2-3, with a weak D call TRBD2 (6 bases). The germline V and J ends were trimmed by 4 bases and 4 bases, with 12 bases remaining between them. Germline CDR1 reads LNHDA; CDR2 reads SQIVND (reference sequence). This CDR3 comprises 14 residues. The CDR3 coding sequence is TGTGCCAGTAGTAGCCCGGGACTGGCAGATACGCAGTATTTT. Its protein product is CASSSPGLADTQYF.

The chain combines TRBV28 with TRBJ2-1; D is possibly TRBD2 (6 bases). This CDR3 spans 15 amino acids. Germline CDR1 MDHEN, CDR2 SYDVKM. Trimming removed 5 bases at V and 2 bases at J, with 13 bases between. In nucleotides, the CDR3 is TGTGCCAGCAGTACTGTGGGGGGACCCTACAATGAGCAGTTCTTC. Translating it yields CASSTVGGPYNEQFF.

This clone was picked up a small number of times. V usage is TRBV11-2 and J usage is TRBJ1-1; no reliable D call. Between the trimmed V and J ends, which lost 5 bases and 10 bases, there was a span of 23 bases. In germline, CDR1 is SGHAT, CDR2 FQNNGV. The CDR3 has 15 amino acids. CDR3 region: CASSPSGADTWGAFF. The CDR3 DNA reads as TGTGCCAGCAGCCCTTCAGGCGCAGACACTTGGGGAGCTTTCTTT.

The genes are TRBV5-1 and TRBJ2-7, with a weak D call TRBD2 (5 bases). The CDR3 loop spans 14 amino acids. CDR1 is SGHRS, CDR2 YFSETQ, per germline. Trimming removed 1 base at V and 0 bases at J, with 8 bases between. The CDR3 is CASSLKRGSYEQYF. In DNA form, the CDR3 reads TGCGCCAGCAGCTTGAAACGGGGCTCCTACGAGCAGTACTTC. Combining the CDR3 with reference TRBV5-1 and TRBJ2-7 gives the whole variable domain KAGVTQTPRYLIKTRGQQVTLSCSPISGHRSVSWYQQTPGQGLQFLFEYFSETQRNKGNFPGRFSGRQFSNSRSEMNVSTLELGDSALYLCASSLKRGSYEQYFGPGTRLTVT.

The CDR3 sequence is CSATLGAETEAFF. The DNA of the CDR3 is TGCAGCGCGACCCTGGGCGCAGAAACTGAAGCTTTCTTT. The V and J genes are TRBV29-1 and TRBJ1-1; no definite D call. The ends were cut back, 7 bases at V and 5 bases at J, with 17 bases in the middle. This CDR3 contains 13 residues. CDR1 is SQVTM, CDR2 ANQGSEA, per germline.

The chain is built from TRBV7-9 and TRBJ1-2, with TRBD1 as a possible D gene (6 bases). With 3 bases removed from V and 0 bases from J, the gap between germline ends came to 11 bases. This CDR3 contains 15 residues. The germline V gene encodes CDR1 SEHNR and CDR2 FQNEAQ (reference sequence). The CDR3 region is CASSFGGPANYGYTF. For the CDR3, the DNA is TGTGCCAGCAGCTTTGGGGGCCCAGCTAACTATGGCTACACCTTC. Using reference TRBV7-9 and TRBJ1-2 for the parts outside the CDR3, the full variable domain is DTGVSQNPRHKITKRGQNVTFRCDPISEHNRLYWYRQTLGQGPEFLTYFQNEAQLEKSRLLSDRFSAERPKGSFSTLEIQRTEQGDSAMYLCASSFGGPANYGYTFGSGTRLTVV.

This CDR3 is CASSSHSSGSYNEQFF. The DNA for the CDR3 is TGCGCCAGCAGCTCACATAGTAGCGGCTCCTACAATGAGCAGTTCTTC. J is TRBJ2-1 and V is TRBV5-1; D perhaps matches TRBD2 (6 bases). The germline V gene has CDR1 SGHRS and CDR2 YFSETQ. The CDR3 extends over 16 amino acids. The V and J ends lost 3 bases and 0 bases respectively, with 13 bases between them.

Details on this clone: A clone one base away is much larger, so this may be a read error. The same CDR3 arises from other DNA sequences in this sample as well. The chain recombines TRBV2 with TRBJ2-7; D not certain. V lost 1 base, J lost 4 bases, and 2 bases lay in between. This CDR3 region has 11 residues. Germline CDR1 and CDR2: SNHLY and FYNNEI. The CDR3 sequence is CASSEGYEQYF. For the CDR3, the DNA is TGTGCCAGCAGTGAAGGGTACGAGCAGTACTTC.

The chain links TRBV30 to TRBJ1-5; 7 bases align to TRBD1. The CDR3 has 14 residues. Germline V CDR1 and CDR2: GTSNPN, SVGIG (reference sequence). The J segment lost 4 bases and the V segment lost 4 bases, leaving 7 bases of the junction unmatched. In nucleotides, the CDR3 is TGTGCCTGGAATAAGGGGGCGAGGAATCAGCCCCAGCATTTT. It yields the protein CAWNKGARNQPQHF.

A note on this clone: A much bigger clone sits one base away, suggesting this may be a read error. The chain employs TRBV27 and TRBJ2-7, with D possibly TRBD2 on 5 matching bases. Germline V gene data show CDR1 as MNHEY and CDR2 as SMNVEV (reference sequence). The V end was cut by 3 bases, the J end by 3 bases, with 9 bases between. This CDR3 region has 13 residues. CDR3 sequence: CASSFGRDYEQYF. The DNA for the CDR3 is TGTGCCAGCAGTTTCGGCCGGGACTACGAGCAGTACTTC.

This clone was counted only a few times. The V and J genes are TRBV6-5 and TRBJ1-2; 8 bases line up with TRBD1. V lost 0 bases, J lost 1 base, and 4 bases stayed unmatched. Germline V lookup: CDR1 MNHEY, CDR2 SVGAGI. This CDR3 region has 16 residues. The CDR3 is CASSYSTGALNYGYTF. The CDR3 nucleotides read TGTGCCAGCAGTTACTCGACAGGGGCCCTTAACTATGGCTACACCTTC.

V usage is TRBV5-1 and J usage is TRBJ2-1; TRBD2 matches 8 bases. The CDR3 length is 15 residues. Germline assignment: CDR1 SGHRS and CDR2 YFSETQ. With V trimmed by 2 bases and J by 10 bases, 11 bases remained unmatched. CDR3 sequence: CASSLFSGRVGEQFF. The CDR3 nucleotides read TGCGCCAGCAGCTTATTTTCCGGGAGGGTGGGCGAGCAGTTCTTC. Supplemented by reference TRBV5-1 and TRBJ2-1, the full variable domain reads KAGVTQTPRYLIKTRGQQVTLSCSPISGHRSVSWYQQTPGQGLQFLFEYFSETQRNKGNFPGRFSGRQFSNSRSEMNVSTLELGDSALYLCASSLFSGRVGEQFFGPGTRLTVL.

This sequence joins TRBV29-1 and TRBJ1-2, with D possibly matching TRBD1 (6 bases). From germline, CDR1 is SQVTM and CDR2 ANQGSEA. This CDR3 region has 12 residues. V was clipped by 4 bases and J by 0 bases, with 6 bases between them. The CDR3 DNA reads as TGCAGCGTTGGGGACACTAACTATGGCTACACCTTC. It specifies CSVGDTNYGYTF.

This clone was counted only a few times. V usage is TRBV7-9 and J usage is TRBJ2-2; D might be TRBD2 (6 bases). Per the germline V gene, CDR1 is SEHNR and CDR2 is FQNEAQ (reference sequence). The CDR3 spans 14 residues. The V and J ends lost 5 bases and 7 bases respectively, with 14 bases between them. This CDR3 reads CASSPLLGGGELFF. CDR3 nucleotides: TGTGCCAGCAGCCCCCTGCTGGGGGGCGGGGAGCTGTTTTTT. Variable domain in full (rest from reference TRBV7-9 and TRBJ2-2): DTGVSQNPRHKITKRGQNVTFRCDPISEHNRLYWYRQTLGQGPEFLTYFQNEAQLEKSRLLSDRFSAERPKGSFSTLEIQRTEQGDSAMYLCASSPLLGGGELFFGEGSRLTVL.

V is TRBV6-5 and J is TRBJ1-2; TRBD1 is a possible D gene (6 bases). This CDR3 has 14 amino acids. CDR1 and CDR2 from the germline V gene are MNHEY and SVGAGI. The V end was cut by 2 bases, the J end by 8 bases, with 15 bases between. The chain's CDR3 is CASSYRQGTPGYTF. DNA for the CDR3: TGTGCCAGCAGTTACCGGCAGGGGACTCCGGGCTACACCTTC.

This chain joins TRBV4-2 and TRBJ2-5; 7 nucleotides match TRBD2. CDR3 length: 17 residues. CDR1 and CDR2 (germline): LGHNA, YNFKEQ. J gave up 5 bases and V 2 bases, and 14 bases lay outside the gene matches. The CDR3 region has the DNA TGTGCCAGCAGCCAAAAAACGGAAGCGGGATCAGGGGAGACCCAGTACTTC. Encoded protein: CASSQKTEAGSGETQYF.

This clone was observed many times. This chain uses TRBV25-1 with TRBJ1-1; D perhaps matches TRBD1 (5 bases). The CDR3 runs 15 residues. Trimming shortened V by 1 base and J by 5 bases, and 14 bases separated the two germline ends. CDR1 MGHDK and CDR2 SYGVNS come from the germline V gene. The CDR3 loop reads CASSELQGVGTEAFF. CDR3 bases: TGTGCCAGCAGTGAATTGCAGGGTGTAGGAACTGAAGCTTTCTTT.

A word on this clone: The sample contains more than one DNA sequence encoding this CDR3. The chain combines TRBV20-1 with TRBJ2-5; no reliable D call. The CDR3 loop spans 11 amino acids. CDR1 is DFQATT and CDR2 is SNEGSKA in the germline V gene (reference sequence). Trimming shortened V by 2 bases and J by 2 bases, and 3 bases separated the two germline ends. In DNA, the CDR3 is TGCAGTGCTAGATTACAAGAGACCCAGTACTTC. Protein sequence: CSARLQETQYF.

This chain links TRBV11-2 with TRBJ2-7; 8 positions agree with TRBD1. Germline CDR1 reads SGHAT; CDR2 reads FQNNGV. V lost 4 bases to trimming and J lost 5 bases; unmatched junction nucleotides: 1. The CDR3 runs 12 residues. The CDR3 DNA follows: TGTGCCAGCAGCTGGGACAGGAACGAGCAGTACTTC. It translates to CASSWDRNEQYF.

This chain uses TRBV19 with TRBJ2-3, with 10 positions matching TRBD2. The trim removed 7 bases at V and 4 bases at J, leaving 14 bases unmatched. CDR1 LNHDA and CDR2 SQIVND come from the germline V gene (reference sequence). The length of the CDR3 is 17 residues. CDR3 protein: CASKSPSGSARADTQYF. CDR3 nucleotides: TGTGCCAGTAAATCCCCTAGCGGGAGTGCTAGGGCAGATACGCAGTATTTT.

V gene TRBV27 combines with J gene TRBJ2-5; 9 bases align to TRBD1. The germline V gene has CDR1 MNHEY and CDR2 SMNVEV (reference sequence). With V trimmed by 6 bases and J by 4 bases, 6 bases remained unmatched. This CDR3 comprises 14 residues. CDR3 bases: TGTGCCAGCAGCGGGACAGGGAGAGGAGAGACCCAGTACTTC. Protein sequence: CASSGTGRGETQYF.